This T cell receptor beta chain originates from a study of blood T cells in healthy people across ages. Regarding the study as a whole: The diversity estimates, figures obtained from one million T cells, were considered underestimates.

Using a J-beta primer mix together with a sample-barcoded 5' primer, a second PCR was run for about 7 to 12 cycles. A template-switch adaptor that had 12 random nucleotides put a tag on each cDNA molecule. CDR3-containing paired-end reads numbered at least 2.5 million in each sample. TCRdb reanalysed the 5' RACE reads using MiXCR and keeps one entry per CDR3 protein. The table records about 1.7 million distinct CDR3 sequences, over 25% of them present only once. With respect to this clonotype: Its matching antigen is unknown.

This CDR3 contains 12 residues. V was pared by 9 bases and J by 1 base, with 9 bases between. Germline V CDR1 and CDR2: LNHDA, SQIVND (reference sequence). The receptor was derived from a woman in her 30s in good health. The V and J genes are TRBV19 and TRBJ1-1, with D uncertain. What was sequenced was blood. The CDR3 sequence: CASRSQNTEAFF. The CDR3 coding sequence is TGTGCCAGCAGGAGCCAGAACACTGAAGCTTTCTTT.